The 7 T cell receptor beta chains listed next were all sequenced from one sample in a study of blood T cell repertoires in COVID-19. Data came from immunoSEQ multiplex PCR; TCRdb stores just in-frame clones and leaves some out. The sample lists fewer than 75,000 clones; 70% to 85% were seen once. The material sequenced was peripheral blood. Receptors were obtained from a human donor in a cohort sampled during active COVID-19.

The sample holds many counts of this clone. V usage is TRBV3-1 (or the pseudogene TRBV3-2) and J usage is TRBJ1-6, with D possibly matching TRBD1 (6 bases). Trimming left V 4 bases short and J 10 bases short, with 20 bases between. The CDR3 is made up of 16 amino acids. The germline V gene has CDR1 LGHDT and CDR2 YNNKEL (reference sequence). CDR3 amino acids: CASSPDTRTVRSPLHF. CDR3 nucleotide sequence: TGTGCCAGCAGCCCCGACACGAGGACAGTACGATCACCCCTCCACTTT.

This clone was recorded at least ten times. The V and J genes are TRBV6-5 and TRBJ1-1; TRBD1 agrees at 9 bases. Germline V gene data show CDR1 as MNHEY and CDR2 as SVGAGI. This CDR3 is built from 15 residues. Trimming took 6 bases from V and 4 from J; bases not matched to a gene: 9. This CDR3 reads CASSLGTGFGTEAFF. CDR3 coding DNA: TGTGCCAGCAGCCTGGGGACAGGGTTCGGCACTGAAGCTTTCTTT.

The chain is built from TRBV18 and TRBJ1-4, with D possibly TRBD1 on 5 matching bases. V was trimmed by 6 bases and J by 1 base, leaving 6 bases between them. The CDR3 is 13 residues long. From germline, CDR1 is KGHSH and CDR2 LQKENI. CDR3: CASSQGTNEKLFF. The CDR3 DNA follows: TGTGCCAGCTCCCAGGGAACTAATGAAAAACTGTTTTTT. Looking up the rest from reference TRBV18 and TRBJ1-4 gives the full variable domain: NAGVMQNPRHLVRRRGQEARLRCSPMKGHSHVYWYRQLPEEGLKFMVYLQKENIIDESGMPKERFSAEFPKEGPSILRIQQVVRGDSAAYFCASSQGTNEKLFFGSGTQLSVL.

The chain joins TRBV5-1 to TRBJ2-1, with D tentatively TRBD1 (6 bases). The ends were cut back, 0 bases at V and 0 bases at J, with 16 bases in the middle. The CDR3 is 18 amino acids. Per the germline V gene, CDR1 is SGHRS and CDR2 is YFSETQ. The CDR3 loop is CASSLESGAYRSYNEQFF. The CDR3, as DNA: TGCGCCAGCAGCTTGGAATCAGGGGCCTACCGCTCCTACAATGAGCAGTTCTTC.

The chain couples TRBV28 to TRBJ1-2; 7 bases match TRBD1. Germline CDR1 and CDR2: MDHEN and SYDVKM. The ends lost 10 bases at V and 0 bases at J; junction bases unmatched: 14. The CDR3 extends over 16 amino acids. The DNA of the CDR3 is TGTGCCACTAGTCCGGGACAGCTTTTTGCTAACTATGGCTACACCTTC. Translated, it gives CATSPGQLFANYGYTF.

This clone occurred once. The V call is TRBV9, the J call TRBJ2-3; D may be TRBD2 (6 bases). Germline V gene sequence: CDR1 SGDLS, CDR2 YYNGEE. This CDR3 has 16 amino acids. The ends were cut back, 4 bases at V and 3 bases at J, with 18 bases in the middle. In DNA form, the CDR3 reads TGTGCCAGCAGCCCCTCAAGCGGGTTAGGTACAGATACGCAGTATTTT. It is translated as CASSPSSGLGTDTQYF.

The rearrangement links TRBV15 to TRBJ2-5, with D possibly TRBD2 on 6 matching bases. The CDR3 is 14 amino acids. The V end was cut by 1 base, the J end by 5 bases, with 11 bases between. CDR1 and CDR2 from the germline V gene are LNHNV and YYDKDF (reference sequence). CDR3 nucleotides: TGTGCCACCAGCAGAGTTGGAGGGAGGGAGACCCAGTACTTC. This translates into CATSRVGGRETQYF.